These T cell receptor beta chains were read from a single sample in a study of blood T cell repertoires in COVID-19. Only in-frame clones appear in the TCRdb table, and some are missing; sequencing was by immunoSEQ multiplex PCR. The top ten hold about 1.7% of the sample, which has 310,000 or so clones, around 91% seen once. Input material: PBMCs or T cells enriched from blood (not recorded which). The receptors originated from a woman aged 18-35 years with acute COVID-19. CDR3s leave out the opening cysteine and the closing phenylalanine or tryptophan. A D gene is named only where the DNA matches it firmly.

J gene | V gene | D gene | CDR3 protein
TRBJ2-1 | TRBV5-6 | NA | ASSEDFSNEQF
TRBJ1-4 | TRBV29-1 | NA | SGRTDEKLF
TRBJ1-5 | TRBV10-3 | NA | AISESGAGWAQH
TRBJ2-1 | TRBV4-1 | NA | ASSQLAERDYNEQF
TRBJ2-1 | TRBV24-1 | NA | ATSDLTSGLYNEQF
TRBJ1-5 | TRBV19 | NA | ASSWRSDPNQPQH
TRBJ1-5 | TRBV6-5 | NA | ASSYSSPIGGQPQH
TRBJ2-7 | TRBV6-5 | TRBD2 | ASRRTTSGSYEQY
TRBJ2-1 | TRBV28 | TRBD2 | AVWETSKEQF
TRBJ1-1 | TRBV19 | NA | ASTARPLMNTEAF